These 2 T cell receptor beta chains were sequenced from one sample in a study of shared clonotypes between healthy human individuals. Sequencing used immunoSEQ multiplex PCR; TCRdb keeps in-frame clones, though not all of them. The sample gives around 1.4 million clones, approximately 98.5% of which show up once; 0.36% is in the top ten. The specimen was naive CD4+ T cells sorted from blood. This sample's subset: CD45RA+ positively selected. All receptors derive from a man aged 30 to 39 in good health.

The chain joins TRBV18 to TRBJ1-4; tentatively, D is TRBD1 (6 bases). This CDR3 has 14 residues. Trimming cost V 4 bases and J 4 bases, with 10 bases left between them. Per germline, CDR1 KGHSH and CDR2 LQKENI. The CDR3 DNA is TGTGCCAGCTCACAACAGGGAGGTAATGAAAAACTGTTTTTT. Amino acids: CASSQQGGNEKLFF.

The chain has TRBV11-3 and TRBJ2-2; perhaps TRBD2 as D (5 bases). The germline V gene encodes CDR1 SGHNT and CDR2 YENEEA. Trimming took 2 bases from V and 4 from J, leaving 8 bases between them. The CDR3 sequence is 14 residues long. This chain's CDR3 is CASSLSGVTGELFF. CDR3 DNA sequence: TGTGCCAGCAGCTTAAGCGGAGTCACCGGGGAGCTGTTTTTT. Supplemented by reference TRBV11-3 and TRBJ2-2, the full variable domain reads EAGVVQSPRYKIIEKKQPVAFWCNPISGHNTLYWYLQNLGQGPELLIRYENEEAVDDSQLPKDRFSAERLKGVDSTLKIQPAELGDSAVYLCASSLSGVTGELFFGEGSRLTVL.